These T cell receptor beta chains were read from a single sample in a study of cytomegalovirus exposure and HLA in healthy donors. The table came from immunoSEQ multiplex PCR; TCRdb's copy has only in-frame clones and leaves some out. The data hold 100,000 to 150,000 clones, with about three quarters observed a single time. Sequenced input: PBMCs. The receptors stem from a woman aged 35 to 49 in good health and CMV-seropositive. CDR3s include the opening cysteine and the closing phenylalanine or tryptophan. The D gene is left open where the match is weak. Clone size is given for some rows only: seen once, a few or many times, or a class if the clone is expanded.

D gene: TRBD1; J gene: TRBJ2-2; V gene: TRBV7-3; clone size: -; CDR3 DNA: TGTGCCAGCAGCCCGAAGACAGGGGAAACCGGGGAGCTGTTTTTT; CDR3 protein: CASSPKTGETGELFF
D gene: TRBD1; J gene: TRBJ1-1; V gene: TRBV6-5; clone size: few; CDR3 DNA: TGTGCCAGCAGGGGGACAGGGCGTTCTGAAGCTTTCTTT; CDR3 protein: CASRGTGRSEAFF
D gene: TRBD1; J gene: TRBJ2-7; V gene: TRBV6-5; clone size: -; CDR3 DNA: TGTGCCAGCAGTTACTCGTTGACAGGGCGCCTGGTCGAGCAGTACTTC; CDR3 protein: CASSYSLTGRLVEQYF
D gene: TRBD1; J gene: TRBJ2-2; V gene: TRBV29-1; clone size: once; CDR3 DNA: TGCAGCGTTGATGGCCGGGACAGGGGGACCGGGGAGCTGTTTTTT; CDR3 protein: CSVDGRDRGTGELFF
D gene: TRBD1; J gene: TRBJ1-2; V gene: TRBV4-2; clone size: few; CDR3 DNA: TGTGCCAGCAGCCCAGGGGGCCCCCACCAGGGCTACACCTTC; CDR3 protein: CASSPGGPHQGYTF
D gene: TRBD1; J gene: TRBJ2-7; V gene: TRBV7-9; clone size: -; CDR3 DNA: TGTTCCAGCAGCTTCTTCGGACAGGTCCTCAACTTC; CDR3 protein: CSSSFFGQVLNF
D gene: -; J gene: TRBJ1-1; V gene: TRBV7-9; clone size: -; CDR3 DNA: TGTGCCAGCAGCTTAGGACCCGGCCGGGGGACGGGGAACACTGAAGCTTTCTTT; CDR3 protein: CASSLGPGRGTGNTEAFF
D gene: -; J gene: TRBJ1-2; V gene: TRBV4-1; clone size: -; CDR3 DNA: TGCGCCAGCAGCCAAGTCTACCCGGGGAACTATGGCTACACCTTC; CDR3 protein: CASSQVYPGNYGYTF
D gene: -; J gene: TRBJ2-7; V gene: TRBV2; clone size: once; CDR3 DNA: TGTGCCAGCAGGGTCTCATACAGGGGACTCCACGAGCAGTACTTC; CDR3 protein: CASRVSYRGLHEQYF
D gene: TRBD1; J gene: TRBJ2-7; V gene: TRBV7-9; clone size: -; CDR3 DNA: TGTGCCAGCAGCGAGACAGGGGTCACGTACGAGCAGTACTTC; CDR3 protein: CASSETGVTYEQYF
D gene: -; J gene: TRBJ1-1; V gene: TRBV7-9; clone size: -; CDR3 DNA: TGTGCCAGCAGCGCACAGGGCCCGAACACTGAAGCTTTCTTT; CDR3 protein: CASSAQGPNTEAFF
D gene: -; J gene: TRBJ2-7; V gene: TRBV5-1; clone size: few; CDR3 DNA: TGCGCCAGCAGCTCCAGCTCCTACGAGCAGTACTTC; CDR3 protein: CASSSSSYEQYF
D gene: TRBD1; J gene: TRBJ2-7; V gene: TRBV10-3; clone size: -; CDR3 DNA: TGTGCCAGCCGACAGGGGCCCACCGAGCAGTACTTC; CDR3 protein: CASRQGPTEQYF
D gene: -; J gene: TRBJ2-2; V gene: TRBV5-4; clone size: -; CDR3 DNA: TGTGCCAGCAGCTTGGGAGGGCGGCACACCGGGGAGCTGTTTTTT; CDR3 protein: CASSLGGRHTGELFF
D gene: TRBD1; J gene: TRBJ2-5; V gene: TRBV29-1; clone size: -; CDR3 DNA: TGCAGCGCACAGGGGCTGGGGGAGACCCAGTACTTC; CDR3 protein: CSAQGLGETQYF
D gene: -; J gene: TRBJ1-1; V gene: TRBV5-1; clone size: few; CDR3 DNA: TGCGCCAGCAGCTTGTGGCGGGGGGTAGGGTTCGACACTGAAGCTTTCTTT; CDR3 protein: CASSLWRGVGFDTEAFF
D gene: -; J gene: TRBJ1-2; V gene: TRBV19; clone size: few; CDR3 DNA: TGTGCCAGTACTTCCGGCGGGGGGCGCGGGTCGAATCTTAACTATGGCTACACCTTC; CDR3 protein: CASTSGGGRGSNLNYGYTF
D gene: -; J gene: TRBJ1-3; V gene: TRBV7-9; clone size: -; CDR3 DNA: TGTGCCAGCAGCTCGCTTCAGGATTCGGGAAACACCATATATTTT; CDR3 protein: CASSSLQDSGNTIYF
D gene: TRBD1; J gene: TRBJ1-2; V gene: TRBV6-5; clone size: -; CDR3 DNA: TGTGCCAGCAGCTTGGGACAGTTCTATGGCTACACCTTC; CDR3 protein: CASSLGQFYGYTF
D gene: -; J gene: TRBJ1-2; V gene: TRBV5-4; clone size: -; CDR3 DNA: TGTGCCAGCAGCTTGTCCCCTGGGGGACTCTATGGCTACACCTTC; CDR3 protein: CASSLSPGGLYGYTF
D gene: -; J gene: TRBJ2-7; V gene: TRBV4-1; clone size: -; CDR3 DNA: TGCGCCAGCAGCCCACGGATAGGGGATATGGGGGAGCAGTACTTC; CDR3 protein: CASSPRIGDMGEQYF
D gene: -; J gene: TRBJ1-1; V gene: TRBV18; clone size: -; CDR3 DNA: TGTGCCAGCTCACCAGACAAAAACACTGAAGCTTTCTTT; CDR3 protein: CASSPDKNTEAFF
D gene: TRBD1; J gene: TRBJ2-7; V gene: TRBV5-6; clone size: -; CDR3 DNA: TGTGCCAGCAGCTTCGGGACAGGGGTCGACGAGCAGTACTTC; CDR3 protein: CASSFGTGVDEQYF
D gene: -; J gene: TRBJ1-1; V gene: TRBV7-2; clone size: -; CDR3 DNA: TGTGCCAGCAGCTTAGAGCGGGTGAACACTGAAGCTTTCTTT; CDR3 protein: CASSLERVNTEAFF
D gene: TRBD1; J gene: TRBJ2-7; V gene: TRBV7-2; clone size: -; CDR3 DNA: TGTGCCAGCAGCCGGGACAGATACTCCTACGAGCAGTACTTC; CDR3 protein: CASSRDRYSYEQYF
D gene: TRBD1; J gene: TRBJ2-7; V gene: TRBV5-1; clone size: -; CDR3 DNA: TGCGCCAGCAGCTTACTGGGACAGGGTAGGAACGAGCAGTACTTC; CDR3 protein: CASSLLGQGRNEQYF
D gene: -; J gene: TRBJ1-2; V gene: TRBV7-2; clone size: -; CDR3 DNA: TGTGCCAGCAGCCAGGGGCAGAGTTATGGCTACACCTTC; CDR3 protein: CASSQGQSYGYTF
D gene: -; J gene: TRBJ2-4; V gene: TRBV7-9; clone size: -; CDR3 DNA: TGTGCCAGCAGCTTGTTAGGGTCCGAGGGCATTCAGTACTTC; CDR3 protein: CASSLLGSEGIQYF
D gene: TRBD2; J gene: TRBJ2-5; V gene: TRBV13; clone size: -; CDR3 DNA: TGTGCCAGCAGCCTCGCTAGCGGGGGGGCCGAGGCGGAGACCCAGTACTTC; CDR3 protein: CASSLASGGAEAETQYF
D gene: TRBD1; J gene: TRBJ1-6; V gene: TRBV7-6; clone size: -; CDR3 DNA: TGTGCCAGCAGCTTATTTACGGGACAGGATAATTCACCCCTCCACTTT; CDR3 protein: CASSLFTGQDNSPLHF
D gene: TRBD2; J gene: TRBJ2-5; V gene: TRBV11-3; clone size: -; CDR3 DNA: TGTGCCAGCAGCGTTAAGCGGGGGGTGGGAGAGACCCAGTACTTC; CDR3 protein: CASSVKRGVGETQYF
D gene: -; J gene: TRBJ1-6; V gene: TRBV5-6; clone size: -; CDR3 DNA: TGTGCCAGCAGCTTGGAGGCAGGGGATAATTCACCCCTCCACTTT; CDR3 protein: CASSLEAGDNSPLHF
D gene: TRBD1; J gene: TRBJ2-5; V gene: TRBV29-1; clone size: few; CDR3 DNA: TGCAGCGTAACCCGGACAGGGCAAGAGACCCAGTACTTC; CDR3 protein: CSVTRTGQETQYF